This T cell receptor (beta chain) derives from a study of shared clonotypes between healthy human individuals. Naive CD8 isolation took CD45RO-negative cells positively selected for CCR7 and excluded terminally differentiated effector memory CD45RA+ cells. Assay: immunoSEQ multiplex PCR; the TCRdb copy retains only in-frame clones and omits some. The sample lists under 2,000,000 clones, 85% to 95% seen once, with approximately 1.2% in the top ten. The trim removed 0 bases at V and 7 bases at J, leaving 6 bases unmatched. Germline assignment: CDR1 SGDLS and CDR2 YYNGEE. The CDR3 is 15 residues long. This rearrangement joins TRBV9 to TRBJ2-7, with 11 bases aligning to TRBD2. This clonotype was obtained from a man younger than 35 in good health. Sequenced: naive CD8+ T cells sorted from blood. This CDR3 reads CASSVEASGRWEQYF. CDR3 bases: TGTGCCAGCAGCGTAGAGGCTAGCGGGAGGTGGGAGCAGTACTTC.